The T cell receptor beta chain under discussion was sequenced for a study of blood T cell repertoires in COVID-19 (dated by TCRdb to the early 2020s). About the full investigation: The collaborator samples originated in the United States, Italy and Spain and spanned the acute and convalescent phases of COVID-19. The material from the prospective study consisted of cDNA or gDNA derived from T cells, B-cell-depleted T cells, or PBMCs. Subjects who had been exposed to COVID-19, were actively infected with it, or had recovered from it provided the deeply sampled blood TCRbeta repertoires that made up the dataset. The repertoires were released in a freely available public database meant as a resource for research on the immune response to SARS-CoV-2. The samples were drawn from two sources: the first 160 participants of the ongoing ImmuneRACE study, and about 1,300 subjects contributed by 6 global collaborators. A de-identified subject ID, COVID-19 status, age in years and sex were almost always included in the sample metadata. Where available, HLA class I and class II types were obtained from metadata supplied by the sample provider rather than from assay-based typing.

A note on this clone: It lacks a known antigen. One base away there is no much larger clone; base qualities are not given.

Paper-wide results and their limitations: The amount of clinical and demographic metadata varied by source and participant and was provided uncurated.

TCRbeta CDR3 regions were amplified from genomic DNA by means of the immunoSEQ Assay, a bias-controlled multiplex PCR. The source study handled its data this way. The number of nucleated cells in each sample was estimated from the amplification of reference gene primers within the assay. To quantify the absolute abundance of each unique TCRbeta CDR3 rearrangement, sequence reads were collapsed and filtered. For each sample, productive Simpson clonality was calculated as the square root of Simpson's diversity index over productive rearrangements. TCRdb provides this immuneACCESS table in a form limited to in-frame rearrangements. Some clones are lacking; in checked studies, under half of them reflect an unresolved V gene, and why the rest are absent is not known. V and J calls and clone size are given by that table; D and trimming were obtained from the DNA. This sample comprises a few hundred thousand clones, about 90% of them detected only once. The ten largest make up roughly 2% of the sample.

Samples from volunteer blood donors who had recovered from COVID-19 were contributed by a second Seattle source. Each collaborating institution followed its own protocols to collect whole blood in K2EDTA tubes. For TCRbeta analysis, collaborators shipped samples as frozen whole blood, isolated PBMCs, or DNA extracted from either of those sample types. The TCR was taken from a woman aged 45 to 65 who had recovered from COVID-19. Sequencing was carried out using peripheral blood.

The bases read TGTGCCAGCAGTGTAGGGGGCGCAGGGGACGGTCAGCCCCAGCATTTT. This is translated as CASSVGGAGDGQPQHF. The V and J segments used are TRBV2 and TRBJ1-5, and 7 bases in between align with TRBD1. V is cut back by 4 bases and J by 6 bases, with 12 bases in the junction unmatched. Including cysteine and phenylalanine, the CDR3 has 16 amino acids. Only the CDR3 portion is preserved as DNA: 48 bases, with reading frame beginning at the first base. CDR1 is given as SNHLY and CDR2 as FYNNEI, both from the germline V gene.